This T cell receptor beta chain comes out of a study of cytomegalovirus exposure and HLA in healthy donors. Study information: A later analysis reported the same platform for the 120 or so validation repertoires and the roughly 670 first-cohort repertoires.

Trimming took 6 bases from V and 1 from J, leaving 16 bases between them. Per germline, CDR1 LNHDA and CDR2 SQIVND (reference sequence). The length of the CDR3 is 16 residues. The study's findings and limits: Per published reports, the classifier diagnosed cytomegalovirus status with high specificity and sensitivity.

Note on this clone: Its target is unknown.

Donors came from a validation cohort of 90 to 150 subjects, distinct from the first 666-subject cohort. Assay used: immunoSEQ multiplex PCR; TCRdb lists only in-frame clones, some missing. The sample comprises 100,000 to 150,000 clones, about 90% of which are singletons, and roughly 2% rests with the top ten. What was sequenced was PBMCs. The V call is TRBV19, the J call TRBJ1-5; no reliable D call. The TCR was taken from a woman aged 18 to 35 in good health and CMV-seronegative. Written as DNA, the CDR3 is TGTGCCAGTAGCGCCAGTTCGCTGTCGAGCAATCAGCCCCAGCATTTT. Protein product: CASSASSLSSNQPQHF.